Each of the 5 T cell receptor beta chains below was sequenced from the same sample in a study of cytomegalovirus exposure and HLA in healthy donors. With 60 Vbeta and 13 Jbeta primers, the PCR was carried out. Method: immunoSEQ multiplex PCR; TCRdb's copy keeps in-frame clones and lacks some. The sample holds more than 80,000 clones, roughly two thirds seen once. Sequencing input: PBMCs. The receptor source for this set is a human donor in good health.

The chain carries TRBV2 and TRBJ2-2; 9 bases map to TRBD1. The CDR3 runs to 14 residues. Trimming took 5 bases from V and 5 from J; bases not matched to a gene: 3. Germline assignment: CDR1 SNHLY and CDR2 FYNNEI. The DNA for the CDR3 is TGTGCCAGCAGTAGGGACAGGGTAACCGGGGAGCTGTTTTTT. As protein: CASSRDRVTGELFF.

The chain is built from TRBV7-2 and TRBJ2-7; 8 bases map to TRBD1. Germline-derived CDR1 and CDR2 are SGHTA and FQGNSA. V shed 5 bases, J shed 0 bases, and the junction held 6 bases outside the gene matches. CDR3 size: 15 residues. The CDR3 loop reads CASSPARGRSYEQYF. CDR3 nucleotides: TGTGCCAGCAGCCCAGCCAGGGGGCGCTCCTACGAGCAGTACTTC.

The chain links TRBV19 to TRBJ1-5; TRBD1 agrees at 11 bases. The CDR3 contains 15 residues. The V and J ends lost 5 bases and 7 bases, in that order; junction bases with no gene match: 7. CDR1 and CDR2 from the germline V gene are LNHDA and SQIVND (reference sequence). The DNA for the CDR3 is TGTGCCAGTAGTTCGGGACAGGGGGTCGGGCAGCCCCAGCATTTT. The encoded protein is CASSSGQGVGQPQHF.

This chain uses TRBV9 with TRBJ2-1; 7 bases fit TRBD2. Germline V lookup: CDR1 SGDLS, CDR2 YYNGEE. The CDR3 has 14 amino acids. V shed 4 bases and J 5 bases; nucleotides not matched to a gene: 6. CDR3 sequence (DNA): TGTGCCAGCAGCAAGCTAGCGGTAAACAATGAGCAGTTCTTC. It specifies CASSKLAVNNEQFF. Filled out from reference TRBV9 and TRBJ2-1, the complete variable domain reads DSGVTQTPKHLITATGQRVTLRCSPRSGDLSVYWYQQSLDQGLQFLIQYYNGEERAKGNILERFSAQQFPDLHSELNLSSLELGDSALYFCASSKLAVNNEQFFGPGTRLTVL.

The chain is built from TRBV6-5 and TRBJ1-2; D may be TRBD1 (6 bases). The CDR3 is made up of 16 amino acids. V was clipped by 4 bases and J by 0 bases, with 15 bases between them. Per the germline V gene, CDR1 is MNHEY and CDR2 is SVGAGI. In nucleotides, the CDR3 is TGTGCCAGCAGTTCACTTAACAGGGACCCTAACTATGGCTACACCTTC. It codes for CASSSLNRDPNYGYTF.